Listed below are T cell receptor beta chains from one sample, sequenced in a study of blood T cell repertoires in COVID-19. TCRdb's copy holds only in-frame clones and misses some; the assay was immunoSEQ multiplex PCR. This table holds some 500,000 clones, approximately 90% found once. The sequenced material came from PBMCs or T cells enriched from blood (not recorded which). All receptors come from a woman in her 40s who had recovered from COVID-19. Each CDR3 is given with its conserved first and last residue. A D gene is named only where the DNA matches it firmly. Some rows mark clone size as missing; the rest say once, few, many or name a class of expanded clone.

v_gene	abundance	d_gene	j_gene	CDR3nt	CDR3aa
TRBV7-6	NA	NA	TRBJ2-7	TGTGCCAGCAGCTTAGAGGTCGGGATCTCCTACGAGCAGTACTTC	CASSLEVGISYEQYF
TRBV6-5	NA	TRBD1	TRBJ2-2	TGTGCCAGCAGTTACGCAGGGGGAGCGAACACCGGGGAGCTGTTTTTT	CASSYAGGANTGELFF
TRBV25-1	NA	NA	TRBJ2-4	TGTGCCAGCAGTGACCGTTTACACGTGTTAGCCAAAAACATTCAGTACTTC	CASSDRLHVLAKNIQYF
TRBV4-3	NA	NA	TRBJ1-1	TGCGCCAGCAGCCAAGTCTGGGGGCAGGGCACTGAAGCTTTCTTT	CASSQVWGQGTEAFF
TRBV19	NA	TRBD1	TRBJ1-1	TGTGCCAGTAGTATAGATCGTGGGACAGCCCTGGGAGCTTTCTTT	CASSIDRGTALGAFF
TRBV2	NA	TRBD1	TRBJ1-1	TGTGCCAGCGGGACAGGGGCGAACACTGAAGCTTTCTTT	CASGTGANTEAFF
TRBV11-2	NA	NA	TRBJ1-1	TGTGCCAGCAGCTTAGTGGGGGGAGTGAACACTGAAGCTTTCTTT	CASSLVGGVNTEAFF
TRBV18	once	NA	TRBJ2-1	TGTGCCAGCTCACCAAGGACAGGGAGGGTAAATGAGCAGTTCTTC	CASSPRTGRVNEQFF
TRBV6-2/TRBV6-3	NA	TRBD1	TRBJ1-5	TGTGCCAGCAGCCCCGGAGGGGGCGGGGATCAGCCCCAGCATTTT	CASSPGGGGDQPQHF
TRBV7-2	NA	TRBD1	TRBJ1-6	TGTGCCAGCAGCCTGGACAGGAGGGGAGGTGATAATTCACCCCTCCACTTT	CASSLDRRGGDNSPLHF
TRBV7-9	NA	NA	TRBJ2-2	TGTGCCAGCAGCCCGGGGAACGCGAACACCGGGGAGCTGTTTTTT	CASSPGNANTGELFF
TRBV5-5	once	NA	TRBJ1-1	TGTGCCAGCAGCTTGTTAGACATGAACACTGAAGCTTTCTTT	CASSLLDMNTEAFF
TRBV3-1/TRBV3-2	NA	NA	TRBJ1-6	TGTGCCAGCAGCCAAGGGGTAGTAGCTTCACCCCTCCACTTT	CASSQGVVASPLHF
TRBV5-1	NA	NA	TRBJ2-1	TGCGCCAGCAGCTTGGGTGGACTAACTTACAATGAGCAGTTCTTC	CASSLGGLTYNEQFF
TRBV9	NA	NA	TRBJ1-2	TGTGCCAGCAGCGTAGCGGGGAGGGGAGGTGGCTACACCTTC	CASSVAGRGGGYTF
TRBV9	NA	TRBD2	TRBJ2-1	TGTGCCAGCAGCGTAGGGATTAGCGGGAATGAGCAGTTCTTC	CASSVGISGNEQFF
TRBV11-2	NA	NA	TRBJ1-6	TGTGCCAGCAGCTTAGGGGGCTTGGGGAATTCACCCCTCCACTTT	CASSLGGLGNSPLHF
TRBV19	NA	TRBD1	TRBJ1-1	TGTGCCAGTAGTATGCCCCCTGGGACAGGGCTGAACACTGAAGCTTTCTTT	CASSMPPGTGLNTEAFF
TRBV7-6	NA	TRBD1	TRBJ1-2	TGTGCCAGCAGCCAGGGACAGGGTTTGGACTATGGCTACACCTTC	CASSQGQGLDYGYTF
TRBV29-1	once	NA	TRBJ1-1	TGCAGCGTAGGCCCGAGGCTAGCGGGAGGCACTGAAGCTTTCTTT	CSVGPRLAGGTEAFF
TRBV27	NA	TRBD1	TRBJ1-5	TGTGCCAGCAGTCCGACAGGGAATCAGCCCCAGCATTTT	CASSPTGNQPQHF
TRBV4-1	NA	NA	TRBJ2-7	TGCGCCAGCAGCCCCGGGACTGCGAATTACGAGCAGTACTTC	CASSPGTANYEQYF
TRBV12-3/TRBV12-4	NA	NA	TRBJ1-1	TGTGCCAGCAGTTTGACAGGCACTGAAGCTTTCTTT	CASSLTGTEAFF
TRBV4-1	NA	TRBD1	TRBJ1-4	TGCGCCAGCAGCCAGCCACAGGGGTTAAATGAAAAACTGTTTTTT	CASSQPQGLNEKLFF
TRBV9	NA	TRBD1	TRBJ1-2	TGTGCCAGCAGCGTGACAGGGGTTCGGGGCTACACCTTC	CASSVTGVRGYTF
TRBV2	NA	NA	TRBJ1-2	TGTGCCAGCAGTGGGCTTGCAAGAAACTATGGCTACACCTTC	CASSGLARNYGYTF
TRBV2	NA	NA	TRBJ2-2	TGTGCCAGCTTGGCGGCCGCGAACACCGGGGAGCTGTTTTTT	CASLAAANTGELFF
TRBV28	NA	TRBD1	TRBJ1-5	TGTGCCAGCAGGCCGACAGGGGGCTATCAGCCCCAGCATTTT	CASRPTGGYQPQHF
TRBV12-5	NA	NA	TRBJ1-1	TGTGCTAGTGGTTTGCCCCTGAGACGGGGAGGGAGGAACACTGAAGCTTTCTTT	CASGLPLRRGGRNTEAFF
TRBV5-1	NA	TRBD1	TRBJ1-3	TGCGCCAGCAGCCAAGGGACAGCTGGAAACACCATATATTTT	CASSQGTAGNTIYF
TRBV27	NA	NA	TRBJ2-3	TGTGCCAGCAGTTTATTTAGCGAGGGGGGGGATACGCAGTATTTT	CASSLFSEGGDTQYF
TRBV18	few	NA	TRBJ1-5	TGTGCCAGCTCACCACCGGGAGGTAACAATCAGCCCCAGCATTTT	CASSPPGGNNQPQHF
TRBV25-1	NA	NA	TRBJ1-2	TGTGCCAGCAGTGAGAGATGGGGGGACAACTATGGCTACACCTTC	CASSERWGDNYGYTF
TRBV19	few	NA	TRBJ2-2	TGTGCCAGTAGTTGGGGGGGCGCGGGCACCGGGGAGCTGTTTTTT	CASSWGGAGTGELFF
TRBV11-3	NA	TRBD1	TRBJ1-1	TGTGCCAGCAGCTCCCGGGACAGGATGAACACTGAAGCTTTCTTT	CASSSRDRMNTEAFF
TRBV28	NA	NA	TRBJ1-1	TGTGCCAGCCCGCCAAGTGGGGGGGGCGGGAGCACTGAAGCTTTCTTT	CASPPSGGGGSTEAFF
TRBV9	NA	NA	TRBJ2-7	TGTGCCAGCAGCCCAGAGGGGGGGGGCAGCTCCTACGAGCAGTACTTC	CASSPEGGGSSYEQYF
TRBV27	once	NA	TRBJ1-5	TGTGCCAGCAGTTTTTTTCATGGCAATCAGCCCCAGCATTTT	CASSFFHGNQPQHF
TRBV7-2	NA	NA	TRBJ2-7	TGTGCCAGCAGCTTAGGGATCCGGGCAGGGCTTACCTACGAGCAGTACTTC	CASSLGIRAGLTYEQYF
TRBV18	NA	NA	TRBJ1-3	TGTGCCAGCTCACCAGCGGACACCATATATTTT	CASSPADTIYF
TRBV5-1	NA	NA	TRBJ2-1	TGCGCCAGCAGCTTGAGGAGTGCGCCGGAGAGCTCCTACAATGAGCAGTTCTTC	CASSLRSAPESSYNEQFF
TRBV27	NA	TRBD2	TRBJ2-5	TGTGCCACCCGAGGAGCGGGAGTCGGTGTGGAGACCCAGTACTTC	CATRGAGVGVETQYF
TRBV19	NA	NA	TRBJ2-1	TGTGCCACTAACGCCAGGGGGGTAAGTGAGCAGTTCTTC	CATNARGVSEQFF
TRBV3-1/TRBV3-2	NA	TRBD1	TRBJ1-2	TGTGCCAGCAGCCAATACAGGGGGGCTTATGGCTACACCTTC	CASSQYRGAYGYTF
TRBV5-4	NA	TRBD1	TRBJ1-2	TGTGCCAGCAGCTTGACAGGGGCTGATGGCTACACCTTC	CASSLTGADGYTF
TRBV19	few	NA	TRBJ1-1	TGTGCCAGTAGTATGGAGGGGCAGGCTTTCTTT	CASSMEGQAFF
TRBV30	once	TRBD1	TRBJ2-2	TGTGCCTGGAGTGTCGGGACAGGGTTAGCCGGGGAGCTGTTTTTT	CAWSVGTGLAGELFF